The 7 T cell receptor beta chains presented below share a single source sample, sequenced in a study of blood T cell repertoires in COVID-19. Sequenced by immunoSEQ multiplex PCR; TCRdb stores in-frame clones only, minus some. The repertoire holds hundreds of thousands of clones, around 85% seen once, with around 9.6% in the top ten. Input material: peripheral blood. The origin of the receptors is a woman of 80 years or more with acute or convalescent COVID-19.

V usage is TRBV7-2 and J usage is TRBJ1-2, with D possibly TRBD1 on 6 matching bases. The CDR3 has 14 amino acids. CDR1 is SGHTA, CDR2 FQGNSA, per germline. Trimming left V 5 bases short and J 8 bases short, with 18 bases between. The CDR3 DNA reads as TGTGCCAGCAGCGGTCGACAGGCCCTCGGGGGCTACACCTTC. It yields the protein CASSGRQALGGYTF. Together with reference TRBV7-2 and TRBJ1-2, the CDR3 gives the full variable domain: GAGVSQSPSNKVTEKGKDVELRCDPISGHTALYWYRQSLGQGLEFLIYFQGNSAPDKSGLPSDRFSAERTGGSVSTLTIQRTQQEDSAVYLCASSGRQALGGYTFGSGTRLTVV.

V gene TRBV6-1 combines with J gene TRBJ1-5, with 9 nucleotides matching TRBD1. V lost 2 bases, J lost 11 bases, and 10 bases stayed unmatched. Germline V gives CDR1 MNHNS, CDR2 SASEGT. CDR3 length equals 15 residues. For the CDR3, the DNA is TGTGCCAGCAGTGAACCAGGACAGGGGAACTTGGCCCAGCATTTT. Its translation: CASSEPGQGNLAQHF.

V gene TRBV2 combines with J gene TRBJ2-5; 9 nucleotides line up with TRBD2. Germline values: CDR1 SNHLY, CDR2 FYNNEI. The CDR3 is made up of 19 amino acids. V lost 6 bases, J lost 0 bases, and 17 bases stayed unmatched. The CDR3 region has the DNA TGTGCCAGCAGGGGCGGGTATAGCGGGGGCCATATGTACCAAGAGACCCAGTACTTC. Protein product: CASRGGYSGGHMYQETQYF.

This clone was counted only a few times. The chain uses TRBV9 and TRBJ1-3, with 8 bases that match TRBD1. CDR1 SGDLS and CDR2 YYNGEE come from the germline V gene. V dropped 4 bases and J dropped 4; count of bases not matched to a gene: 10. This CDR3 is built from 16 residues. CDR3 bases: TGTGCCAGCAGCCAGGGGGCAGGGTGGAAAGGAAACACCATATATTTT. This sequence encodes CASSQGAGWKGNTIYF.

The V and J genes are TRBV29-1 and TRBJ1-2; 8 nucleotides line up with TRBD1. The CDR3 is made up of 12 amino acids. Germline loops: CDR1 SQVTM, CDR2 ANQGSEA. With 5 bases clipped from V and 3 bases from J, the junction kept 2 bases outside the gene matches. The CDR3 reads CSVQTGDYGYTF. DNA of the CDR3: TGCAGCGTTCAGACAGGGGACTATGGCTACACCTTC.

V usage is TRBV6-1 and J usage is TRBJ1-5; 9 bases line up with TRBD1. The CDR3 is 15 amino acids. Trimming took 1 base from V and 5 from J; bases not matched to a gene: 3. Germline lookup yields CDR1 MNHNS and CDR2 SASEGT. The CDR3 DNA follows: TGTGCCAGCAGTGAAGGGGACAGGGCGGATCAGCCCCAGCATTTT. This sequence encodes CASSEGDRADQPQHF.

V usage is TRBV5-5 and J usage is TRBJ2-3, with D perhaps matching TRBD1 (6 bases). The CDR3 has 12 residues. Trimming cost V 2 bases and J 13 bases, with 14 bases left between them. CDR1 and CDR2 (germline): SGHKS, YYEKEE (reference sequence). The CDR3: CASSFAGATEYF. CDR3 in DNA: TGTGCCAGCAGCTTTGCAGGGGCAACGGAGTATTTT.